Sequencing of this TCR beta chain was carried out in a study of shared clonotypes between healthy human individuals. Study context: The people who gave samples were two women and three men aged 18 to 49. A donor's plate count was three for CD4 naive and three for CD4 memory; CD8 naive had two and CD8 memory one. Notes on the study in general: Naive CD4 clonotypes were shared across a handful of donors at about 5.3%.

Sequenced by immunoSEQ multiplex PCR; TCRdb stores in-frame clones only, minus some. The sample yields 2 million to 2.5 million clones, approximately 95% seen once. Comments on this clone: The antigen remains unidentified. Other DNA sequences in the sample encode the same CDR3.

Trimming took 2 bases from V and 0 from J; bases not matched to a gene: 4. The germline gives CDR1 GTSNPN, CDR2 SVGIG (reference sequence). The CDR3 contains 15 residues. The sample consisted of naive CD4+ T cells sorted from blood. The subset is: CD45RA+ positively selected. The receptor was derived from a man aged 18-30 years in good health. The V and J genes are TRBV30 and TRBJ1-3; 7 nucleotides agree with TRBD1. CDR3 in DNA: TGTGCCTGGAGTCGAACAGGGGACTCTGGAAACACCATATATTTT. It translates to CAWSRTGDSGNTIYF.